This T cell receptor (beta chain) was found in a study of blood T cell repertoires in COVID-19 (TCRdb year 2020). Background on the whole study: Collaborator samples came from the United States, Italy and Spain and covered acute and convalescent phases of COVID-19. The prospective study material was composed of cDNA or gDNA derived from T cells, B-cell-depleted T cells, or PBMCs. The dataset comprised deeply sampled blood TCRbeta repertoires from subjects exposed to, actively infected with, or recovered from COVID-19. The repertoires were released in a freely available public database meant as a resource for research on the immune response to SARS-CoV-2. The samples were drawn from the first 160 participants of the ongoing ImmuneRACE study and from 950 to 1,500 subjects provided by 6 global collaborators. The sample metadata nearly always contained a de-identified subject ID, COVID-19 status, age in years and sex. Where available, HLA class I and class II types were obtained from metadata supplied by the sample provider rather than from assay-based typing.

Points the paper makes about the study in general: Clinical and demographic metadata were provided uncurated, with the amount varying by source and participant.

Participants in the prospective study were enrolled through a virtual design, were aged roughly 18 to 95 years, and lived in roughly 24 United States geographic areas. Cohort assignment in the prospective study relied on participant-reported clinical history from a screening survey and a study questionnaire. For ImmuneRACE Cohort 3, a participant was defined as recovered based on two consecutive negative NP/OP PCR tests, clearance by a healthcare professional, or resolution of symptoms. Mobile phlebotomists in the prospective study collected whole blood, serum and a nasopharyngeal or oropharyngeal swab from every participant. Participants in the prospective study had the option to provide additional blood draws and questionnaires over a 2-month period. Blood samples from the prospective study were shipped frozen or at room temperature prior to DNA extraction. The CDR3 goes from the cysteine to the phenylalanine over 15 residues. Here the CDR3 DNA is all that survives: 45 bases in frame from base 1. V and J are trimmed by 4 bases and 9 bases, and the gene matches miss 8 bases of the junction. CDR1 and CDR2, looked up from the germline V gene, are SGHNT and YENEEA.

The immunoSEQ Assay, a bias-controlled multiplex PCR, was used to amplify TCRbeta CDR3 regions from genomic DNA. As for how the authors treated the data: The number of nucleated cells in each sample was estimated from the amplification of reference gene primers within the assay. Sequence reads were collapsed and filtered to measure the absolute abundance of every unique TCRbeta CDR3 rearrangement. For each sample, productive Simpson clonality was calculated as the square root of Simpson's diversity index over productive rearrangements. The source is immuneACCESS, and TCRdb retained only in-frame sequences with V and J called. Part of the clones is not carried over; for the studies checked, unresolved V genes explain less than half of this, and the remainder is unexplained. V and J calls and clone size follow that table, whereas D and trimming were derived from the DNA. For this sample there are around 330,000 clones; around 89% appear just once. The ten largest clones add up to 9.5% of the sample.

In regard to this clone: It has no known antigen specificity. Per-base quality was not reported, and no clone a single base away is much larger than it.

The sample consisted of PBMCs or T cells enriched from blood (not recorded which). The chain employs TRBV11-3 and TRBJ2-1; 11 nucleotides in the junction match TRBD1. The sequence was collected from a middle-aged woman who had recovered from COVID-19. The base sequence is TGTGCCAGCAGCTCGCGCTGGACAGGGGGCGCTGAGCAGTTCTTC. It encodes CASSSRWTGGAEQFF.